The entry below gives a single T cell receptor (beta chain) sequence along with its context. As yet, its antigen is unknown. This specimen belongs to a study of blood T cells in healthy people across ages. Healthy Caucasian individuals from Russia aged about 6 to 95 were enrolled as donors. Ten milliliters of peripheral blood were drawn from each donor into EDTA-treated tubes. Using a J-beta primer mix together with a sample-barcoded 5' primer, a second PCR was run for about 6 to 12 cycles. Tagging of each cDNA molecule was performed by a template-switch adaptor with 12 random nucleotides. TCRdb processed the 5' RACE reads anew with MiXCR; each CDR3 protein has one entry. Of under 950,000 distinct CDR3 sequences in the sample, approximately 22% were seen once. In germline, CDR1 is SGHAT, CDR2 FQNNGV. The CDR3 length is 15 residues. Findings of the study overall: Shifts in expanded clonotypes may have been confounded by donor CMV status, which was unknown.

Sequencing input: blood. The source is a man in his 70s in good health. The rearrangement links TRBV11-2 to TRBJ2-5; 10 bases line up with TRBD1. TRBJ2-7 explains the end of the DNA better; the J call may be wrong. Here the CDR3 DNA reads TGTGCCAGCAGCTTCAACGGACAGGGGGACCACGAGCAGTACTTC. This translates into CASSFNGQGDHEQYF.